This TCR beta chain derives from a study of T-cell memory formation after mild COVID-19. Study at large: TCR clusters were mostly confined to one donor each. Points from the study as a whole: There was a balanced CD4/CD8 profile in clones contracting day 15 to 85, and later expanders leaned CD4+.

There are many counts of this clonotype. Antigen specificity is unknown. TCRdb analysed the 5' RACE reads with MiXCR anew, one entry per CDR3 protein. The table lists 210,000 or so distinct CDR3 sequences, around 27% of them singletons. The sequence was obtained from an adult woman who had mild COVID-19 (a few samples of this study predate the infection). Cell type and time point are not known. The sample was PBMCs or a T cell subset sorted from them (not recorded which).

CDR3: CASSLHEFAGRYEQYF. In DNA, the CDR3 is TGTGCCAGCAGTTTGCATGAGTTTGCGGGACGCTACGAGCAGTACTTC. The rearrangement uses TRBV12-3 or TRBV12-4 and TRBJ2-7; a possible D gene is TRBD2 (6 bases). Trimming left V 3 bases short and J 3 bases short, with 18 bases between. This CDR3 has 16 residues.